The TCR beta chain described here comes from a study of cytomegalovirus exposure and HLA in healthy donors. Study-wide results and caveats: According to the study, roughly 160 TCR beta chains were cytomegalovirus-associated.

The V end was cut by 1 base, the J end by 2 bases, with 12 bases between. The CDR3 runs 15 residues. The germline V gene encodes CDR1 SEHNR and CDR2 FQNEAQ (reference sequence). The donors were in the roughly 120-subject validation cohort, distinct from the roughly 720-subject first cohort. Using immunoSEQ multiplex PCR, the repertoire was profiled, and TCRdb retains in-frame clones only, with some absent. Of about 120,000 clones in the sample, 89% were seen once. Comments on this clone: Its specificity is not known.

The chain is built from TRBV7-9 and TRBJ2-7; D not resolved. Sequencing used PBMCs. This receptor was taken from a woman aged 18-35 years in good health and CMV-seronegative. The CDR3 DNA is TGTGCCAGCAGCTTAGATGGGCACCGCACCTACGAGCAGTACTTC. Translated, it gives CASSLDGHRTYEQYF.